This T cell receptor beta chain was sequenced during a study of identical twins. Findings and limits, study-wide: Conclusions relied on cross-sectional statistical analysis, not following the same donors. Excess sharing between twins was weaker in beta out-of-frame sequences.

This clonotype was detected only a few times. Its antigen is unknown. The CDR3 sequence is 13 residues long. Deletions cut 8 bases from V and 1 base from J, with 11 bases between. The V gene's germline CDR1 is MNHNS and CDR2 SASEGT. The cDNA had a unique molecular identifier and a template-switch universal primer site. TCRdb called the 5' RACE reads again in MiXCR, with one record for every CDR3 protein. The sample lists around 530,000 distinct CDR3 sequences, 13% to 15% occurring once. This same sample was also taken into another study, of yellow fever vaccine responses in identical twins. That investigation notes: Each twin's T cell response to the vaccine was reported to look partly convergent and partly personalized.

The clonotype was recovered from a woman between 18 and 29 years old in good health. This sequence joins TRBV6-1 and TRBJ1-2; D is ambiguous. The specimen sequenced was CD4+ T cells sorted from blood. The chain's CDR3 is CASGEPLNYGYTF. The CDR3 DNA follows: TGTGCCAGCGGGGAACCGCTTAACTATGGCTACACCTTC.